This is a list of T cell receptor beta chains from one sample in a study of beta chain features in type 1 diabetes. Libraries were prepared by immunoSEQ multiplex PCR; TCRdb keeps only in-frame clonotypes and omits some of them. Of some 410,000 clones in the sample, approximately 14% are singletons; the top ten hold roughly 0.04%. Input material: naive CD4+ T cells from blood. The receptors were gathered from a man between 25 and 39 years old in good health. Both conserved end residues are part of each CDR3. Each record gives: V gene, J gene, clone size, D gene, CDR3 protein, CDR3 DNA. D genes are given only for firm matches. Clone size is not always given. Where it is, it says once, few, many or a class for expanded clones.

v_call: TRBV7-2
j_call: TRBJ1-1
clone_size: few
d_call: .
cdr3_aa: CASSNQGGRTEAFF
cdr3_nt: TGTGCCAGCAGCAATCAAGGAGGACGCACTGAAGCTTTCTTT

v_call: TRBV15
j_call: TRBJ2-4
clone_size: few
d_call: TRBD2
cdr3_aa: CAISAGKNIQYF
cdr3_nt: TGTGCCATATCAGCGGGGAAAAACATTCAGTACTTC

v_call: TRBV7-9
j_call: TRBJ1-6
clone_size: few
d_call: .
cdr3_aa: CASSLDRVVSPLHF
cdr3_nt: TGTGCCAGCAGCTTAGACAGGGTGGTTTCACCCCTCCACTTT

v_call: TRBV30
j_call: TRBJ1-1
clone_size: few
d_call: .
cdr3_aa: CAWSKRSNTEAFF
cdr3_nt: TGTGCCTGGAGTAAAAGGTCTAACACTGAAGCTTTCTTT

v_call: TRBV2
j_call: TRBJ2-4
clone_size: .
d_call: .
cdr3_aa: CASSAKNIQYF
cdr3_nt: TGTGCCAGCTCAGCCAAAAACATTCAGTACTTC

v_call: TRBV19
j_call: TRBJ2-3
clone_size: few
d_call: .
cdr3_aa: CATTRGANTDTQYF
cdr3_nt: TGTGCCACCACCCGGGGGGCAAACACAGATACGCAGTATTTT

v_call: TRBV7-2
j_call: TRBJ2-1
clone_size: .
d_call: .
cdr3_aa: CASSTATDHEQFF
cdr3_nt: TGTGCCAGCAGCACCGCAACGGACCATGAGCAGTTCTTC

v_call: TRBV11-2
j_call: TRBJ2-2
clone_size: .
d_call: TRBD2
cdr3_aa: CASSSRLAGENTGELFF
cdr3_nt: TGTGCCAGCAGCTCGCGGCTAGCGGGAGAGAACACCGGGGAGCTGTTTTTT

v_call: TRBV9
j_call: TRBJ1-6
clone_size: few
d_call: .
cdr3_aa: CASTQGVGSPLHF
cdr3_nt: TGTGCCAGCACACAGGGTGTTGGTTCACCCCTCCACTTT

v_call: TRBV18
j_call: TRBJ1-1
clone_size: .
d_call: .
cdr3_aa: CASSPSGIMNTEAFF
cdr3_nt: TGTGCCAGCTCACCATCAGGAATCATGAACACTGAAGCTTTCTTT

v_call: TRBV7-9
j_call: TRBJ2-1
clone_size: few
d_call: TRBD2
cdr3_aa: CASSSVTTSGSSYNEQFF
cdr3_nt: TGTGCCAGCAGCTCCGTCACTACTAGCGGGAGCTCCTACAATGAGCAGTTCTTC

v_call: TRBV9
j_call: TRBJ2-1
clone_size: .
d_call: TRBD2
cdr3_aa: CASSVQAGGNEQFF
cdr3_nt: TGTGCCAGCAGCGTACAGGCGGGAGGAAATGAGCAGTTCTTC

v_call: TRBV7-9
j_call: TRBJ1-6
clone_size: few
d_call: TRBD1
cdr3_aa: CASSLQLQGAYNSPLHF
cdr3_nt: TGTGCCAGCAGCTTACAACTTCAGGGGGCTTATAATTCACCCCTCCACTTT

v_call: TRBV9
j_call: TRBJ2-1
clone_size: .
d_call: .
cdr3_aa: CASSVEVRGSSYNEQFF
cdr3_nt: TGTGCCAGCAGCGTAGAGGTAAGGGGAAGCTCCTACAATGAGCAGTTCTTC

v_call: TRBV7-9
j_call: TRBJ2-7
clone_size: few
d_call: .
cdr3_aa: CASSLGGPYEQYF
cdr3_nt: TGTGCCAGCAGCTTAGGGGGGCCCTACGAGCAGTACTTC

v_call: TRBV27
j_call: TRBJ2-5
clone_size: few
d_call: TRBD2
cdr3_aa: CASSLSPSGAQETQYF
cdr3_nt: TGTGCCAGCAGTTTATCGCCTAGCGGAGCCCAAGAGACCCAGTACTTC

v_call: TRBV7-2
j_call: TRBJ2-6
clone_size: .
d_call: TRBD1
cdr3_aa: CASSPRDRLPGANVLTF
cdr3_nt: TGTGCCAGCAGCCCCCGGGACAGGCTTCCCGGGGCCAACGTCCTGACTTTC

v_call: TRBV30
j_call: TRBJ2-1
clone_size: few
d_call: .
cdr3_aa: CAWRLQLGDEQFF
cdr3_nt: TGTGCCTGGCGGTTACAACTAGGAGATGAGCAGTTCTTC

v_call: TRBV29-1
j_call: TRBJ2-1
clone_size: .
d_call: .
cdr3_aa: CSAAGFLSEQFF
cdr3_nt: TGCAGCGCGGCGGGATTCCTTAGCGAGCAGTTCTTC

v_call: TRBV2
j_call: TRBJ1-2
clone_size: few
d_call: .
cdr3_aa: CASSDGTETYYGYTF
cdr3_nt: TGTGCCAGCTCGGACGGGACGGAGACCTACTATGGCTACACCTTC

v_call: TRBV5-1
j_call: TRBJ1-4
clone_size: few
d_call: .
cdr3_aa: CASRAEANEKLFF
cdr3_nt: TGCGCCAGCAGGGCAGAAGCTAATGAAAAACTGTTTTTT